This T cell receptor beta chain was documented in a study of memory CD4+ T cells and cytomegalovirus serostatus. Looking at the study overall: Of the healthy Belgian adults, under 10 were CMV seropositive and about 24 seronegative. Study-level points and caveats: Of under 200 reported CMV TCRbeta sequences, 67 were found in memory CD4+ repertoires.

Single viable CD3+CD4+CD8-CD45RO+ cells were sorted as the memory CD4+ T cells. Positive selection with CD4 microbeads enriched total CD4+ T cells. From germline, CDR1 is SGHRS and CDR2 YFSETQ. V trimming: 1 base; J trimming: 0 bases; junction bases outside the gene matches: 1. The CDR3 is made up of 15 amino acids. Turning to this clone: Its cognate antigen is unknown. Other DNA sequences of this sample code for an identical CDR3.

Original processing methods: After removing out-of-frame reads, over 2 million distinct TCRbeta sequences remained. The repertoire was sequenced with immunoSEQ multiplex PCR; TCRdb's copy has only in-frame clones and lacks some. The V and J calls and clone size come from that table; D and trimming were worked out from the DNA. The sample carries 35,000 to 45,000 clones, about four fifths recorded once. V and J are TRBV5-1 and TRBJ2-1; 7 positions match TRBD2. The sample taken for sequencing was memory CD4+ T cells from blood. The receptor's source is an adult in good health and CMV-seronegative. The CDR3 DNA reads as TGCGCCAGCAGCTTGTTAGCGGGCTCCTACAATGAGCAGTTCTTC. Its protein product is CASSLLAGSYNEQFF. Complete variable domain (other parts from reference TRBV5-1 and TRBJ2-1): KAGVTQTPRYLIKTRGQQVTLSCSPISGHRSVSWYQQTPGQGLQFLFEYFSETQRNKGNFPGRFSGRQFSNSRSEMNVSTLELGDSALYLCASSLLAGSYNEQFFGPGTRLTVL.